What follows is one T cell receptor (beta chain) and its context. Its antigen specificity is not known. No base quality information exists; no much larger clone differs at one position. TCR CDR3 regions were amplified from genomic DNA by multiplex PCR using the deep immunoSEQ assay. Extracted genomic DNA from each cell subset was distributed evenly across all wells of several immunoSEQ 96-well plates, and each plate was treated as a replicate. Each replicate PCR for sorted subsets received around 200 ng genomic DNA, equal to 28,000 or so T cell genomes. Purified libraries were measured with a Qubit 3.0 fluorometer, size-checked on a Bioanalyzer 2100, and measured again with the KAPA Library Quantification kit. Every immunoSEQ 96-well plate was sequenced on a dedicated single-read 150-cycle Illumina NextSeq 550 flow cell. Regarding the original processing steps: Because the immunoSEQ output included only junctional sequences and no quality scores, the filtering could not be the same as the filtering used for full-length reads. Sequences were annotated with PyIR, a Python wrapper for IgBLAST v1.9, using IMGT germline references to assign V/J genes and CDR3. Reads were filtered out if the reads had weak V/J assignments (E-value above 1e-6), no CDR3, stop codons, out-of-frame junctions, or ambiguous translated residues. V3J clonotypes were defined as sequences sharing an identical inferred V gene, J gene, and CDR3 amino acid sequence. Percentage overlap between repertoires was computed as shared unique clonotypes divided by the size of the smaller repertoire. Three approaches were used to assess repertoire richness: RTK rarefaction, the Chao1 estimator, and Recon v2.1 estimates of unobserved clonotypes. OLGA was used to compute generation probabilities for all TCRbeta clonotypes that the gDNA method yielded from a handful of donors. Held by TCRdb, this immuneACCESS table contains in-frame sequences only and omits some clones. Under half of the omission traces to an unresolved V gene where checked; the cause of the rest is unknown. Clonal size and the V and J genes are those of that table, whereas D and trimming came from the DNA. The sample table contains 950,000 to 1,300,000 clones; only one count was recorded for approximately 70% of them. The ten largest clones take up about 1.5% of the sample.

Donors were healthy HIV-negative adults with no recently reported acute infections or vaccinations. Every donor was a Caucasian adult residing in Nashville, Tennessee, USA. CD4+ T cells were enriched through magnetic negative selection, after which naive cells were positively selected on CD45RA and the remaining negative fraction served as the memory subset. After blood collection by leukapheresis, PBMCs were isolated using Ficoll-Histopaque density gradient centrifugation and then cryopreserved in the vapor phase of liquid nitrogen. Analytical flow cytometry was used to check the purity and quantity of each magnetically sorted T cell population. Genomic DNA was isolated from every sorted fraction and measured by UV absorbance on a Nanodrop 2000c. Germline trimming: 4 bases from V, 6 bases from J; junction bases outside gene matches: 7. Its CDR3 holds 13 amino acids, cysteine through phenylalanine. The entry retains the CDR3 DNA only, 39 bases that are in frame from base 1. CDR1 and CDR2 were assigned from the germline V gene as SGHRS and YFSETQ.

This sample was taken from a study of shared clonotypes between healthy human individuals (dated by TCRdb to the early 2020s). About the study as a whole: A couple of women and a few men aged 18 to 49 years were included in the cohort. Per donor, three plates each were used for CD4 naive and CD4 memory, two for CD8 naive, and one for CD8 memory. The study deeply sequenced blood TCR repertoires of about five healthy adults to estimate repertoire size and the extent of clonotype sharing between individuals. To increase sequencing depth and limit assay-specific biases, TCR repertoire library preparation and sequencing were carried out by different laboratories using diverse techniques. Each donor's leukapheresis produced roughly between about 0.85 and 10 billion PBMCs. What the authors observed across the whole study: Sampling was limited to blood, and TCR repertoires in tissue likely differ from TCR repertoires in blood. Naive subsets generally had larger estimated clonotype richness than memory subsets. Sharing across several donors was observed for about 5% of naive CD4, 3% to 3.5% of naive CD8, 2% to 2.5% of memory CD4, and around 0.44% of memory CD8 clonotypes. Higher generation probabilities were observed for clonotypes shared by all four sorted-subset donors than for non-shared clonotypes. The small number of donors limited the genetic and exposure-history diversity represented. Even with the large sequencing depth, rarefaction of the sorted-subset datasets indicated that sequencing was incomplete. Pairwise subsampling led to the expectation that sequencing depth would affect the degree of clonotype sharing among donors.

Sequencing was done on a sample of memory CD4+ T cells sorted from blood. Per the publication, the cell subset or site label means: CD45RA-negative fraction. Rearrangement joined TRBV5-1 to TRBJ2-7, and 7 bases in between align with TRBD1. This receptor was obtained from a man in his late teens or twenties in good health. The DNA reads as follows: TGCGCCAGCAGCCTAACAGGGGCGGGCGAGCAGTACTTC. The resulting protein is CASSLTGAGEQYF.